This entry concerns a single T cell receptor beta chain. Its matching antigen is unknown. These data come from a study of cytomegalovirus exposure and HLA in healthy donors. PCR primers comprised 60 Vbeta and 13 Jbeta primers. Clones were sequenced by immunoSEQ multiplex PCR, and TCRdb holds only the in-frame ones, with some missing. Of about 160,000 clones in the sample, roughly 80% are singletons; the top ten hold more than 0.75%. Healthy bone marrow donors formed the donor group. The study's findings and limits: HLA allele associations emerged for around 15,000 TCR beta sequences in a later analysis, at 0.05 false discovery rate. Cytomegalovirus association was assigned to approximately 180 TCR beta chains.

The sequenced sample was PBMCs. The TCR was taken from a girl aged 2 to 10 in good health and CMV-seropositive.

This chain's CDR3 is CASSSRTLGVYEQYF. Written as DNA, the CDR3 is TGTGCCAGTAGTTCCAGGACTCTAGGTGTCTACGAGCAGTACTTC. The chain combines TRBV19 with TRBJ2-7; a possible D gene is TRBD2 (5 bases). Germline CDR1 is LNHDA and CDR2 is SQIVND (reference sequence). This CDR3 spans 15 amino acids. Trimming left V 5 bases short and J 3 bases short, with 17 bases between.